The clone carrying this TCR beta chain occurred once. What it binds is unknown. Generated by immunoSEQ multiplex PCR, the TCRdb table keeps only in-frame clones and is missing some. Here the sample spans roughly 2.2 million clones, 93% being singletons. Trimming took 7 bases from V and 1 from J, leaving 15 bases between them. This CDR3 has 15 amino acids. Germline loops: CDR1 MDHEN, CDR2 SYDVKM. This sample is drawn from a study of shared clonotypes between healthy human individuals. Study findings and constraints: In general, naive subsets displayed greater estimated richness than memory subsets did.

The chain combines TRBV28 with TRBJ2-3, with D possibly being TRBD2 (6 bases). Sample: naive CD4+ T cells from PBMCs. Subset in this sample: CD45RA+ positively selected. The TCR originated in a man younger than 35 in good health. Some clones in this sample may be carry-over from other donors' samples. The CDR3 bases are TGTGCCAGCAACCGCGGGACTCTTGGCACAGATACGCAGTATTTT. Amino acids: CASNRGTLGTDTQYF.